The 4 T cell receptor beta chains below were found in one sample sequenced in a study of Ad26.COV2.S vaccination and SARS-CoV-2 variants. Using immunoSEQ multiplex PCR, the repertoire was profiled, and TCRdb retains in-frame clones only, with some absent. The sample lists just over 350,000 clones, roughly nine tenths seen once, with around 4.2% in the top ten. The sequences come from peripheral blood, collected after recovery from COVID-19. All receptors derive from a human donor who had recovered from COVID-19.

The J gene is TRBJ1-5, the V gene TRBV4-1, with unresolved D. V was shortened by 2 bases and J by 9 bases, with 11 bases between the two germline ends. The CDR3 is 13 residues long. Germline CDR1 is MGHRA and CDR2 is YSYEKL. CDR3 sequence: CASSQTPAGPQHF. As DNA, the CDR3 is TGCGCCAGCAGCCAAACTCCGGCTGGGCCCCAGCATTTT.

This sequence joins TRBV6-5 and TRBJ1-6; D is ambiguous. The V end lost 6 bases, the J end lost 5 bases, and 8 bases lay between the germline ends. This CDR3 contains 13 residues. CDR1 and CDR2 (germline): MNHEY, SVGAGI. This CDR3 reads CASSLGNNSPLHF. The CDR3 DNA reads TGTGCCAGCAGCTTGGGAAATAATTCACCCCTCCACTTT.

This chain links TRBV10-3 with TRBJ2-1; the match to TRBD2 covers 10 bases. Germline V CDR1 and CDR2: ENHRY, SYGVKD. The J segment lost 9 bases and the V segment lost 2 bases, leaving 10 bases of the junction unmatched. CDR3 size: 16 residues. In DNA form, the CDR3 reads TGTGCCATCAGTGAGAGCAGCGGGGGGGCTGGGGGTGAGCAGTTCTTC. Amino acids: CAISESSGGAGGEQFF.

The V and J genes are TRBV12-3 or TRBV12-4 and TRBJ1-5; D unresolved. Trimming removed 2 bases at V and 6 bases at J, with 8 bases between. The CDR3 runs 13 residues. CDR3 sequence (DNA): TGTGCCAGCAGTTTACGGCCTCTTCAGCCCCAGCATTTT. Amino acids: CASSLRPLQPQHF.